This TCR beta chain was sequenced in a study of cytotoxic CD8 clonotypes in ibrutinib-treated CLL. TCRdb's copy holds only in-frame clones and misses some; the assay was immunoSEQ multiplex PCR. Of 20,000 to 30,000 clones listed, around 74% are singletons. Per the germline V gene, CDR1 is SEHNR and CDR2 is FQNEAQ (reference sequence). V dropped 2 bases and J dropped 6 bases, with 7 bases sitting between them. This CDR3 region has 13 residues. The V call is TRBV7-9, the J call TRBJ2-2; no definite D call. Sequences were derived from PBMCs, sampled at disease progression, from a patient treated with ibrutinib. The sequence derives from a human donor with chronic lymphocytic leukemia. CDR3 sequence (DNA): TGTGCCAGCAGCTTATCGTACGCCGGGGAGCTGTTTTTT. Translation gives CASSLSYAGELFF.